Each of the 22 T cell receptor beta chains below was sequenced from the same sample in a study of blood T cell repertoires in COVID-19. Using immunoSEQ multiplex PCR, the repertoire was profiled, and TCRdb retains in-frame clones only, with some absent. The table has approximately 40,000 clones, more than 85% seen once; the top ten hold 4.5% to 7%. The specimen was peripheral blood. The receptors were sampled from a woman older than 75 with acute or convalescent COVID-19.

A word on this clone: This sample includes further DNA sequences coding for the same CDR3. The V call is TRBV19, the J call TRBJ1-2, with 12 bases fitting TRBD1. The CDR3 consists of 16 residues. Trimming removed 3 bases from V and 3 bases from J; junction bases left unmatched: 5. Germline values: CDR1 LNHDA, CDR2 SQIVND (reference sequence). The CDR3 protein is CASSIPGTGGDYGYTF. In DNA form, the CDR3 reads TGTGCCAGTAGTATCCCCGGGACAGGGGGCGACTATGGCTACACCTTC.

This clone has a handful of counts. CDR3 nucleotides: TGTGCCAGCAGCGAATACCAGGGTACCTCCGGGGAGCTGTTTTTT. Translation: CASSEYQGTSGELFF. The chain joins TRBV7-9 to TRBJ2-2; tentative D call: TRBD1 (5 bases). This CDR3 spans 15 amino acids. Trimming removed 5 bases from V and 6 bases from J, with 16 bases in between. The germline V gene encodes CDR1 SEHNR and CDR2 FQNEAQ (reference sequence).

This chain uses TRBV30 with TRBJ1-6; D uncertain. The V and J ends lost 5 bases and 10 bases respectively, with 18 bases between them. Germline CDR1 is GTSNPN and CDR2 is SVGIG (reference sequence). There are 14 residues in the CDR3. The CDR3 loop is CAWLPKGRESPLHF. CDR3 in DNA: TGTGCCTGGCTCCCCAAAGGGAGGGAATCACCCCTCCACTTT.

CDR3 region: CASSTAMNTEAFF. The CDR3 bases are TGTGCCAGTTCGACAGCCATGAACACTGAAGCTTTCTTT. The V and J genes are TRBV3-1 (or the pseudogene TRBV3-2) and TRBJ1-1, with D perhaps matching TRBD1 (5 bases). CDR1 is LGHDT, CDR2 YNNKEL, per germline (reference sequence). The length of the CDR3 is 13 residues. Between the trimmed V and J ends, which lost 9 bases and 0 bases, there was a span of 11 bases.

Here the CDR3 reads CASSLQGTSGYEQYF. CDR3 nucleotides: TGTGCCAGCAGCCTACAGGGAACATCCGGCTACGAGCAGTACTTC. The chain uses TRBV7-6 and TRBJ2-7; possibly TRBD1 for D (6 bases). CDR3 length equals 15 residues. Germline lookup yields CDR1 SGHVS and CDR2 FNYEAQ. V was clipped by 5 bases and J by 3 bases, with 17 bases between them. Together with reference TRBV7-6 and TRBJ2-7, the CDR3 gives the full variable domain: GAGVSQSPRYKVTKRGQDVALRCDPISGHVSLYWYRQALGQGPEFLTYFNYEAQQDKSGLPNDRFSAERPEGSISTLTIQRTEQRDSAMYRCASSLQGTSGYEQYFGPGTRLTVT.

This chain links TRBV18 with TRBJ1-4; weak D call: TRBD1 (6 bases). This CDR3 comprises 17 residues. V lost 2 bases to trimming and J lost 5 bases, with 18 bases between them. The germline V gene encodes CDR1 KGHSH and CDR2 LQKENI. For the CDR3, the DNA is TGTGCCAGCTCACCAGGCCTTACAGGGTCGGGAAATGAAAAACTGTTTTTT. This sequence encodes CASSPGLTGSGNEKLFF.

The rearrangement uses TRBV7-9 and TRBJ1-1, with D uncertain. This CDR3 is 13 amino acids long. Looked up from germline, CDR1 is SEHNR and CDR2 is FQNEAQ (reference sequence). V was clipped by 5 bases and J by 3 bases, with 10 bases between them. CDR3 sequence: CASSGRSYTEAFF. Here the CDR3 DNA reads TGTGCCAGCAGCGGGCGATCATACACTGAAGCTTTCTTT. Together with reference TRBV7-9 and TRBJ1-1, the CDR3 gives the full variable domain: DTGVSQNPRHKITKRGQNVTFRCDPISEHNRLYWYRQTLGQGPEFLTYFQNEAQLEKSRLLSDRFSAERPKGSFSTLEIQRTEQGDSAMYLCASSGRSYTEAFFGQGTRLTVV.

This clone has more than one count but fewer than ten. DNA for the CDR3: TGCGCCAGCAGGGCCCGCGGGGGCAGTTTGGTCTATAATTCACCCCTCCACTTT. This gives the protein CASRARGGSLVYNSPLHF. This sequence joins TRBV10-1 and TRBJ1-6, with D tentatively TRBD1 (6 bases). The V gene lost 6 bases and the J gene lost 3 bases, with 21 bases spanning the gap. The CDR3 length is 18 residues. The V gene's germline CDR1 is WNHNN and CDR2 SYGVQD (reference sequence).

The chain combines TRBV7-2 with TRBJ2-7; D remains unclear. CDR3 length equals 12 residues. The germline V and J ends were trimmed by 2 bases and 4 bases, with 6 bases remaining between them. Germline V gene sequence: CDR1 SGHTA, CDR2 FQGNSA. Written as DNA, the CDR3 is TGTGCCAGCAGCTTACAGGCATACGAGCAGTACTTC. This translates into CASSLQAYEQYF.

This sequence joins TRBV10-2 and TRBJ1-2, with no clear D. The CDR3 length is 13 residues. The germline V gene has CDR1 WSHSY and CDR2 SAAADI. Between the trimmed V and J ends, which lost 0 bases and 3 bases, there was a span of 5 bases. CDR3 amino acids: CASSESLYYGYTF. The CDR3 DNA sequence: TGCGCCAGCAGTGAGTCCCTATACTATGGCTACACCTTC.

The V and J genes are TRBV7-6 and TRBJ2-7; 10 nucleotides line up with TRBD1. The germline V gene has CDR1 SGHVS and CDR2 FNYEAQ. V dropped 5 bases and J dropped 1; count of bases not matched to a gene: 2. The CDR3 covers 14 residues. In nucleotides, the CDR3 is TGTGCCAGCAGCACGGGACAGGGGTCCTACGAGCAGTACTTC. This encodes CASSTGQGSYEQYF.

This clone has a single count. This sequence joins TRBV5-1 and TRBJ2-2, with D maybe TRBD1 (5 bases). Trimming took off 4 bases at V and 4 bases at J, with 11 bases between the two ends. CDR3 length equals 14 residues. The germline gives CDR1 SGHRS, CDR2 YFSETQ. CDR3 sequence: CASSGGHATGELFF. The CDR3 coding sequence is TGCGCCAGCAGCGGCGGACATGCCACCGGGGAGCTGTTTTTT.

The chain links TRBV27 to TRBJ1-2; 7 nucleotides match TRBD1. This CDR3 region has 15 residues. V was clipped by 9 bases and J by 0 bases; unmatched bases: 10. Germline loops: CDR1 MNHEY, CDR2 SMNVEV (reference sequence). CDR3 in DNA: TGTGCCAGTGGAAGAACAGGGGCGGCTAACTATGGCTACACCTTC. Protein: CASGRTGAANYGYTF.

This chain uses TRBV18 with TRBJ1-5; a possible D gene is TRBD1 (5 bases). Germline V gene lookup returns CDR1 KGHSH and CDR2 LQKENI. With 4 bases removed from V and 7 bases from J, the gap between germline ends came to 11 bases. This CDR3 has 13 residues. CDR3: CASSLDSKQPQHF. The CDR3 DNA reads as TGTGCCAGCTCACTAGACAGTAAACAGCCCCAGCATTTT. The whole variable domain, remainder taken from reference TRBV18 and TRBJ1-5, is NAGVMQNPRHLVRRRGQEARLRCSPMKGHSHVYWYRQLPEEGLKFMVYLQKENIIDESGMPKERFSAEFPKEGPSILRIQQVVRGDSAAYFCASSLDSKQPQHFGDGTRLSIL.

The rearrangement uses TRBV7-9 and TRBJ1-5, with D tentatively TRBD1 (6 bases). Germline V gene lookup returns CDR1 SEHNR and CDR2 FQNEAQ (reference sequence). Between the trimmed V and J ends, which lost 1 base and 14 bases, there was a span of 12 bases. This CDR3 has 12 residues. The chain's CDR3 is CASSLEAGAKHF. Here the CDR3 DNA reads TGTGCCAGCAGCTTAGAGGCGGGGGCCAAGCATTTT.

The rearrangement links TRBV10-2 to TRBJ1-1; 8 nucleotides line up with TRBD1. The ends lost 7 bases at V and 4 bases at J; junction bases unmatched: 14. CDR1 and CDR2 (germline): WSHSY, SAAADI. The CDR3 spans 16 residues. This chain's CDR3 is CASITMRTGPTTEAFF. CDR3 DNA: TGCGCCAGCATAACCATGAGGACAGGGCCGACCACTGAAGCTTTCTTT.

This chain connects TRBV11-2 to TRBJ2-3; TRBD2 might be the D (6 bases). Per the germline V gene, CDR1 is SGHAT and CDR2 is FQNNGV. V dropped 5 bases and J dropped 9 bases, with 18 bases sitting between them. The CDR3 has 14 amino acids. The CDR3 sequence: CASSLSPGLRTQYF. As DNA, the CDR3 is TGTGCCAGCAGCCTCTCCCCGGGACTTAGAACGCAGTATTTT.

The chain couples TRBV2 to TRBJ1-3; 9 bases agree with TRBD1. This CDR3 comprises 15 residues. Per germline, CDR1 SNHLY and CDR2 FYNNEI. After removal of 7 bases from V and 4 bases from J, the junction contained 8 bases not matched to a gene. The CDR3 nucleotides read TGTGCCAGCACTCAACAGGGGGCGGGAGGAAACACCATATATTTT. Protein sequence: CASTQQGAGGNTIYF. Drawing the rest from reference TRBV2 and TRBJ1-3, the complete variable domain is EPEVTQTPSHQVTQMGQEVILRCVPISNHLYFYWYRQILGQKVEFLVSFYNNEISEKSEIFDDQFSVERPDGSNFTLKIRSTKLEDSAMYFCASTQQGAGGNTIYFGEGSWLTVV.

The rearrangement links TRBV6-6 to TRBJ1-4; a possible D gene is TRBD1 (5 bases). Trimming removed 7 bases from V and 4 bases from J, with 19 bases in between. The CDR3 contains 16 residues. Germline V gives CDR1 MNHNY, CDR2 SVGAGI (reference sequence). CDR3 bases: TGTGCCAGCAACTTAATCAGGGCCAAGGGTAATGAAAAACTGTTTTTT. Translating gives CASNLIRAKGNEKLFF.

This clone was seen a single time. J is TRBJ2-4 and V is TRBV6-5; D might be TRBD1 (6 bases). The CDR3 loop spans 14 amino acids. From germline, CDR1 is MNHEY and CDR2 SVGAGI. Trimming removed 7 bases from V and 5 bases from J, with 15 bases in between. The CDR3 reads CASNPRAGENIQYF. The CDR3 nucleotides are TGTGCCAGCAACCCCCGGGCAGGGGAAAACATTCAGTACTTC.

Only one count was recorded for this clone. V and J are TRBV10-2 and TRBJ1-1; TRBD1 agrees at 8 bases. Losses at the gene ends were 7 bases for V and 8 bases for J; bases not matched to a gene: 6. Germline values: CDR1 WSHSY, CDR2 SAAADI. The CDR3 is 12 residues long. The CDR3 DNA reads as TGCGCCAGCAATAACAGGGGGACGGAAGCTTTCTTT. As protein: CASNNRGTEAFF.

V usage is TRBV2 and J usage is TRBJ2-5; the D is unclear. The CDR3 loop spans 11 amino acids. The germline V gene encodes CDR1 SNHLY and CDR2 FYNNEI. V was clipped by 4 bases and J by 5 bases, with 5 bases between them. CDR3 in DNA: TGTGCCAGCAGTGTTCGTGAGACCCAGTACTTC. This encodes CASSVRETQYF.